This is a list of T cell receptor beta chains from one sample in a study of T-cell memory formation after mild COVID-19. TCRdb passed the 5' RACE reads through MiXCR, listing each CDR3 protein once. The table has approximately 570,000 distinct CDR3 sequences, 15% to 20% seen once. Specimen: PBMCs or a T cell subset sorted from them (not recorded which). These receptor sequences come from an adult woman who had mild COVID-19 (a few samples of this study predate the infection). Cell type and time point are not known. The CDR3 runs from the conserved cysteine through the conserved F or W. D genes are given only for firm matches. Some rows mark clone size as missing; the rest say once, few, many or name a class of expanded clone.

j_call	v_call	d_call	clone_size	cdr3_nt	cdr3_aa
TRBJ2-7	TRBV27	TRBD2	few	TGTGCCAGCAGTTTACGGGACTACCACTACGAGCAGTACTTC	CASSLRDYHYEQYF
TRBJ2-1	TRBV12-3/TRBV12-4	TRBD2	-	TGTGCCAGCATCCTTAGCGGGAGGGATTACAATGAGCAGTTCTTC	CASILSGRDYNEQFF
TRBJ2-7	TRBV3-1	-	many	TGTGCCAGCACCCAAACTGGGAGGAGCTCCTACGAGCAGTACTTC	CASTQTGRSSYEQYF
TRBJ2-7	TRBV5-1	TRBD2	many	TGCGCCAGCAGCTTAAGTACTAGCGGGGATTACGAGCAGTACTTC	CASSLSTSGDYEQYF
TRBJ2-3	TRBV9	-	-	TGTGCCAGCAGCGTAGAAGGATTAGGAGGCACAGATACGCAGTATTTT	CASSVEGLGGTDTQYF
TRBJ2-5	TRBV5-1	-	few	TGCGCCAGCAGCTTGGTGTCCAGGGGTGTTGTACAGACCCAGTACTTC	CASSLVSRGVVQTQYF
TRBJ2-3	TRBV7-7	-	few	TGTGCTAGCAGCTTAGGCTGGGATGACGATACGCAGTATTTT	CASSLGWDDDTQYF
TRBJ1-2	TRBV24-1	-	-	TGTGCCACCAGTGAGGCTGGGAATGGCTACACCTTC	CATSEAGNGYTF
TRBJ2-7	TRBV15	-	few	TGTGCCACCAGCAGAGATAAGAACGAGCAGTACTTC	CATSRDKNEQYF
TRBJ2-1	TRBV4-3	-	few	TGCGCCAGCAGCCAAGAGCCTTTAAGCAATGAGCAGTTCTTC	CASSQEPLSNEQFF
TRBJ2-1	TRBV24-1	TRBD2	-	TGTGCCACCAGTGATGCAACCAGCGGGAGGTCCTACAATGAGCAGTTCTTC	CATSDATSGRSYNEQFF
TRBJ2-2	TRBV5-1	-	-	TGCGCCAGCAGCTTGGGAAAAGAGGTCCCCGGGGAGCTGTTTTTT	CASSLGKEVPGELFF
TRBJ2-1	TRBV4-3	-	few	TGCGCCAGCAGCCAAGGACAAAGGGGGGACAGACTAGGCAATGAGCAGTTCTTC	CASSQGQRGDRLGNEQFF
TRBJ2-2	TRBV4-1	-	few	TGCGCCAGCAGCTTACTAGCCACAAACACCGGGGAGCTGTTTTTT	CASSLLATNTGELFF
TRBJ2-1	TRBV7-2	-	many	TGTGCCAGCAGCTCAGTAGGTCAAGCGTATGAGCAGTTCTTC	CASSSVGQAYEQFF
TRBJ1-6	TRBV6-5	TRBD1	-	TGTGCCAGCAGTTACGCCGGGACAGGGTTTAATTCACCCCTCCACTTT	CASSYAGTGFNSPLHF
TRBJ2-2	TRBV19	-	-	TGTGCCAGTAGTAACGAGGACAGTTGGGGGCACACCGGGGAGCTGTTTTTT	CASSNEDSWGHTGELFF
TRBJ2-3	TRBV11-2	-	few	TGTGCCAGCAGCTCGACTCCTACAGGGATGGGCACAGATACGCAGTATTTT	CASSSTPTGMGTDTQYF
TRBJ2-1	TRBV24-1	TRBD2	few	TGTGCCACGGCAGGGGCTAGCGGGAGATGGAATGAGCAGTTCTTC	CATAGASGRWNEQFF
TRBJ1-2	TRBV7-9	-	-	TGTGCCAGCAGTGCCGTAAACGAGGCCTATGGCTACACCTTC	CASSAVNEAYGYTF
TRBJ2-7	TRBV28	-	-	TGTGCCAGCAGGCCCTGGACGGGACCTAGTGAGCAGTACTTC	CASRPWTGPSEQYF
TRBJ2-2	TRBV5-1	-	many	TGCGCCAGCAGCAACCGACTAGCGAACACCGGGGAGCTGTTTTTT	CASSNRLANTGELFF
TRBJ2-6	TRBV11-1	TRBD2	-	TGTGCCAGCAGCTTACACGGGGGGAACTCTGGGGCCAACGTCCTGACTTTC	CASSLHGGNSGANVLTF
TRBJ2-7	TRBV27	-	-	TGTGCCAGCAGTTTTGGGGCTGTTGTAAAGCAGTACTTC	CASSFGAVVKQYF
TRBJ1-1	TRBV12-3/TRBV12-4	-	few	TGTGCCAGCGGCCCTTCGGGGGGTCACACTGAAGCTTTCTTT	CASGPSGGHTEAFF
TRBJ1-1	TRBV19	-	-	TGTGCCAGTAGAGGTGGACAGCTCCTGAACACTGAAGCTTTCTTT	CASRGGQLLNTEAFF
TRBJ1-5	TRBV5-1	-	-	TGCGCCAGCAGCCCAGGGGCCACTTCCAATCAGCCCCAGCATTTT	CASSPGATSNQPQHF
TRBJ2-1	TRBV10-3	TRBD1	few	TGTGCCATCAGTGAACCCCTTAAGGGACAGTCAAATGAGCAGTTCTTC	CAISEPLKGQSNEQFF
TRBJ2-2	TRBV6-5	TRBD2	few	TGTGCCAGCAGTTACAGGCTCGCGGGAGGGTACACCGGGGAGCTGTTTTTT	CASSYRLAGGYTGELFF
TRBJ1-1	TRBV5-1	-	few	TGCGCCAGCAGACCGCTAGGGGGGGAAGAGACTGAAGCTTTCTTT	CASRPLGGEETEAFF
TRBJ2-2	TRBV4-3	-	many	TGCGCCAGCAGCCAAGATCGCGTGAGGGTTACCGGGGAGCTGTTTTTT	CASSQDRVRVTGELFF
TRBJ2-7	TRBV7-2	TRBD2	-	TGTGCCAGCAGCTTCACTAGCGGGAGGGGTGAGCAGTACTTC	CASSFTSGRGEQYF
TRBJ1-1	TRBV20-1	-	few	TGCAGTGCTAGAGAACAGAACACTGAAGCTTTCTTT	CSAREQNTEAFF
TRBJ2-3	TRBV6-5	-	few	TGTGCCAGCAGTTCTAGCCCCGCGGATACGCAGTATTTT	CASSSSPADTQYF
TRBJ1-5	TRBV4-1	-	-	TGCGCCAGCAGCCAAGTTGAGGGATGGAGTCAGCCCCAGCATTTT	CASSQVEGWSQPQHF
TRBJ1-6	TRBV12-3/TRBV12-4	TRBD1	-	TGTGCCAGCACCCCTGATCAGGGGGCTTCACCCCTCCACTTT	CASTPDQGASPLHF
TRBJ2-1	TRBV20-1	TRBD2	-	TGCAGTGCTCCGGGACTAGCGAGCGTGGGCTCCTACAATGAGCAGTTCTTC	CSAPGLASVGSYNEQFF
TRBJ2-1	TRBV27	-	-	TGTGCCAGCAGCACCTTCTATGGGGGGTTGATTGGCAATGAGCAGTTCTTC	CASSTFYGGLIGNEQFF
TRBJ2-5	TRBV14	-	few	TGTGCCAGCAGCCAAAACAGGGTGGAGACCCAGTACTTC	CASSQNRVETQYF
TRBJ1-2	TRBV4-2	-	-	TGTGCCAGCAGGGGACCAATAAGGGGGACCTATGGCTACACCTTC	CASRGPIRGTYGYTF
TRBJ2-5	TRBV4-1	-	-	TGCGCCAGCAGCCAAGATGCTAGTAGAGGTGAGACCCAGTACTTC	CASSQDASRGETQYF
TRBJ2-7	TRBV19	TRBD2	-	TGTGCCAGTAGTATGAGGGGACTAGTTGGCGAGCAGTACTTC	CASSMRGLVGEQYF
TRBJ1-1	TRBV7-2	TRBD1	-	TGTGCCAGCAGCCTTCTACAGGGGGCTGGGACTGAAGCTTTCTTT	CASSLLQGAGTEAFF
TRBJ2-3	TRBV20-1	-	-	TGCAGTGCGACGGGGCTAGGCGTGACAGATACGCAGTATTTT	CSATGLGVTDTQYF
TRBJ2-1	TRBV4-1	TRBD1	few	TGCGCCAGCAGCCAACTTTTCGGGGACAGCTCCTACAATGAGCAGTTCTTC	CASSQLFGDSSYNEQFF
TRBJ1-1	TRBV9	-	few	TGTGCCAGCAGCCCCAGGAGTGGGGGCGGACACACTGAAGCTTTCTTT	CASSPRSGGGHTEAFF
TRBJ1-1	TRBV30	-	-	TGTGCCTGGAGTTTAACTCTTATGAACACTGAAGCTTTCTTT	CAWSLTLMNTEAFF
TRBJ1-1	TRBV6-1	-	once	TGTGCCAGCAGTGAAAAGGTAGGGTCGCGGACTGAAGCTTTCTTT	CASSEKVGSRTEAFF
TRBJ2-5	TRBV20-1	-	-	TGCAGTGCTAGAGCGGGGACGGAGGGAGTTGTAAGAGAGACCCAGTACTTC	CSARAGTEGVVRETQYF